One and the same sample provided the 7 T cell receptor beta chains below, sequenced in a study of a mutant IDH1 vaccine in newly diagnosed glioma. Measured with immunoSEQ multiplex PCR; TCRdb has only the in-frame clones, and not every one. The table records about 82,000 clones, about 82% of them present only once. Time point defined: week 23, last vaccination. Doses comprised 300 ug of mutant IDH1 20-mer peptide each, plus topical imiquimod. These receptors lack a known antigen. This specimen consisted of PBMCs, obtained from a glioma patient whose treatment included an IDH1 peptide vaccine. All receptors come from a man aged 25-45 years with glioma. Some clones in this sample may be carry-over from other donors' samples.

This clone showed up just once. The CDR3 sequence: CASRPQGGREKLFF. Written as DNA, the CDR3 is TGTGCCAGCAGACCTCAGGGGGGGCGTGAAAAACTGTTTTTT. The V and J genes are TRBV6-5 and TRBJ1-4, with 7 bases matching TRBD1. The CDR3 extends over 14 amino acids. The germline CDR1 and CDR2 sequences are MNHEY and SVGAGI. J lost 7 bases, V lost 6 bases, and 8 bases had no gene match.

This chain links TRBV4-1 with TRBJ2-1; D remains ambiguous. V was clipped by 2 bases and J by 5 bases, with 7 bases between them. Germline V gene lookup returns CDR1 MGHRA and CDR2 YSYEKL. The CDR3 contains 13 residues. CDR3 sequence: CASSQHLNNEQFF. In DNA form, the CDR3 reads TGCGCCAGCAGCCAACATCTAAACAATGAGCAGTTCTTC.

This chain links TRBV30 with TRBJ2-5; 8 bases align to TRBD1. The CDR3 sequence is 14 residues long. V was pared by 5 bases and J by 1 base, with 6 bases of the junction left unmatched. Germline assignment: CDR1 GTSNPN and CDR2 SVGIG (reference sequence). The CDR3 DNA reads TGTGCCTGGGAGGGACAGGCCATCCAAGAGACCCAGTACTTC. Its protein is CAWEGQAIQETQYF.

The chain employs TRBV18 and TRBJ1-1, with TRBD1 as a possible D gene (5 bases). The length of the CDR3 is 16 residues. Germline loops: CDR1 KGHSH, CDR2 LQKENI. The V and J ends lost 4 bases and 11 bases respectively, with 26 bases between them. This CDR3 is CASSLLTRGDGTDAFF. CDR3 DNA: TGTGCCAGCTCACTCCTCACCCGGGGGGACGGAACAGACGCTTTCTTT.

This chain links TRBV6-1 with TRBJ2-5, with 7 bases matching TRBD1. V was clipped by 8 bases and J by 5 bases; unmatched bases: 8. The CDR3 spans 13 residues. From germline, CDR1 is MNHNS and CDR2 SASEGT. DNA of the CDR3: TGTGCCAGCCGACAGGGCCTTCGGGAGACCCAGTACTTC. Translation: CASRQGLRETQYF.

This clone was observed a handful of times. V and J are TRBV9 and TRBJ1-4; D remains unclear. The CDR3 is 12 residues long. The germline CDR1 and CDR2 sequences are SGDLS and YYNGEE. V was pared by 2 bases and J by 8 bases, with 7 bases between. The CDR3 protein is CASSVSGEKLFF. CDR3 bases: TGTGCCAGCAGCGTGTCCGGAGAAAAACTGTTTTTT.

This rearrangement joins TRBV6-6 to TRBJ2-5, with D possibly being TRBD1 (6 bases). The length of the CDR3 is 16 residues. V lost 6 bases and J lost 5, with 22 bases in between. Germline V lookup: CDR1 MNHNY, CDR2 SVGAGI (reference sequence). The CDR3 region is CASRDAPGQVGETQYF. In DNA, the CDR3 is TGTGCCAGCAGAGACGCTCCGGGACAAGTAGGGGAGACCCAGTACTTC.